This TCR beta chain comes out of a study of cytomegalovirus exposure and HLA in healthy donors. Study as a whole: About 85 million unique TCRs from HLA-typed donors were held in an early release of data.

About this clone itself: No antigen is known for it.

Researchers ran the PCR with 60 Vbeta and 13 Jbeta primers. Profiled with immunoSEQ multiplex PCR; TCRdb holds only in-frame clones, not every one. This specimen shows roughly 27,000 clones; the ten leading clones hold over 0.55%. Findings and caveats of the study: The authors later found HLA-associated TCR beta chains more clonally expanded than equally common others. Immune exposure data for these donors was limited to CMV serostatus.

Germline V gene lookup returns CDR1 SGHVS and CDR2 FNYEAQ. The CDR3 is made up of 14 amino acids. The junction had 5 bases not matched to a gene; V was cut back by 5 bases and J by 4 bases. The chain employs TRBV7-6 and TRBJ2-3; 8 bases agree with TRBD1. The clonotype originates from a man under 40 in good health and CMV-seronegative. The specimen sequenced was PBMCs. CDR3 residues: CASSPRGLADTQYF. In nucleotides, the CDR3 is TGTGCCAGCAGCCCCAGGGGGCTAGCAGATACGCAGTATTTT.